Following are 32 T cell receptor beta chains from one sample sequenced in a study of blood T cell repertoires in COVID-19. TCRdb's table, derived via immunoSEQ multiplex PCR, lists solely in-frame clones and lacks some. The data contain about 54,000 clones, less than 90% of them singletons. The sample consisted of peripheral blood. Receptors were obtained from a human donor in a cohort sampled during active COVID-19.

The chain couples TRBV5-1 to TRBJ1-2, with D hard to call. V was shortened by 3 bases and J by 0 bases, with 12 bases between the two germline ends. The CDR3 covers 15 residues. CDR1 SGHRS and CDR2 YFSETQ come from the germline V gene. CDR3 amino acids: CASSWEVNSNYGYTF. The CDR3 DNA reads TGCGCCAGCAGCTGGGAGGTAAATTCTAACTATGGCTACACCTTC.

The rearrangement uses TRBV7-6 and TRBJ1-4; D is unclear. The CDR3 runs 14 residues. The V end was cut by 5 bases, the J end by 4 bases, with 11 bases between. The germline CDR1 and CDR2 sequences are SGHVS and FNYEAQ. As DNA, the CDR3 is TGTGCCAGCAGCCCTAATACGGGTAATGAAAAACTGTTTTTT. It encodes CASSPNTGNEKLFF.

V is TRBV4-3 and J is TRBJ2-2, with 10 nucleotides matching TRBD2. The trim removed 5 bases at V and 0 bases at J, leaving 6 bases unmatched. The CDR3 has 17 amino acids. CDR1 is LGHNA, CDR2 YSLEER, per germline. CDR3 sequence: CASSYSLAGANTGELFF. The CDR3 DNA follows: TGCGCCAGCAGCTATAGCCTAGCGGGGGCGAACACCGGGGAGCTGTTTTTT.

This rearrangement joins TRBV6-5 to TRBJ2-5; 11 positions agree with TRBD2. This CDR3 is built from 14 residues. The ends lost 6 bases at V and 1 base at J; junction bases unmatched: 1. The germline V gene encodes CDR1 MNHEY and CDR2 SVGAGI. This CDR3 is CASRGTSGQETQYF. As DNA, the CDR3 is TGTGCCAGCAGGGGGACTAGCGGCCAAGAGACCCAGTACTTC.

The chain joins TRBV4-3 to TRBJ1-2; D unresolved. The CDR3 contains 14 residues. The germline V gene has CDR1 LGHNA and CDR2 YSLEER. The ends were cut back, 0 bases at V and 8 bases at J, with 13 bases in the middle. The CDR3: CASSQDLQTWGYTF. The CDR3, as DNA: TGCGCCAGCAGCCAAGATCTTCAGACATGGGGCTACACCTTC.

The chain links TRBV6-5 to TRBJ1-6; D call uncertain. Germline V gene sequence: CDR1 MNHEY, CDR2 SVGAGI. This CDR3 region has 12 residues. V was cut by 2 bases and J by 8 bases, with 4 bases left in between. Here the CDR3 reads CASSYPYSPLHF. The CDR3 nucleotides are TGTGCCAGCAGTTACCCATATTCACCCCTCCACTTT.

The chain carries TRBV29-1 and TRBJ2-2; tentatively, D is TRBD2 (5 bases). This CDR3 comprises 13 residues. Trimming left V 7 bases short and J 4 bases short, with 13 bases between. CDR1 is SQVTM and CDR2 is ANQGSEA in the germline V gene. CDR3 protein: CSALKEGTGELFF. The CDR3 DNA follows: TGCAGCGCGTTGAAAGAGGGCACCGGGGAGCTGTTTTTT.

The J gene is TRBJ2-1, the V gene TRBV9, with D hard to call. CDR1 is SGDLS, CDR2 YYNGEE, per germline. The CDR3 loop spans 16 amino acids. V gave up 2 bases and J gave up 4 bases, with 16 bases separating them. The CDR3 spells CASSVASDLTYNEQFF. The DNA of the CDR3 is TGTGCCAGCAGCGTCGCTAGTGACCTGACGTACAATGAGCAGTTCTTC. Together with reference TRBV9 and TRBJ2-1, the CDR3 gives the full variable domain: DSGVTQTPKHLITATGQRVTLRCSPRSGDLSVYWYQQSLDQGLQFLIQYYNGEERAKGNILERFSAQQFPDLHSELNLSSLELGDSALYFCASSVASDLTYNEQFFGPGTRLTVL.

This clone was counted only a few times. The J gene is TRBJ1-6, the V gene TRBV7-3, with D tentatively TRBD1 (6 bases). Trimming cost V 5 bases and J 11 bases, with 13 bases left between them. The germline gives CDR1 SGHTA, CDR2 FQGTGA. This CDR3 is built from 13 residues. CDR3 residues: CASSTTGWAPLHF. The CDR3 DNA is TGTGCCAGCAGCACCACAGGGTGGGCACCCCTCCACTTT.

The chain has TRBV7-9 and TRBJ1-1, with 10 positions matching TRBD1. V trimming: 10 bases; J trimming: 2 bases; junction bases outside the gene matches: 4. The CDR3 consists of 13 residues. Germline V gene lookup returns CDR1 SEHNR and CDR2 FQNEAQ (reference sequence). The CDR3 DNA follows: TGTGCCACCGACAGGGGGCTTAACACTGAAGCTTTCTTT. Its translation: CATDRGLNTEAFF.

This chain uses TRBV4-1 with TRBJ2-5; the match to TRBD2 covers 8 bases. The CDR3 extends over 14 amino acids. Germline lookup yields CDR1 MGHRA and CDR2 YSYEKL. The trim removed 0 bases at V and 7 bases at J, leaving 4 bases unmatched. The DNA of the CDR3 is TGCGCCAGCAGCCAAGATGTCGGGGGGGGGACCCAGTACTTC. Amino acids: CASSQDVGGGTQYF.

The chain is built from TRBV7-9 and TRBJ2-7; tentatively, D is TRBD1 (6 bases). CDR1 and CDR2 from the germline V gene are SEHNR and FQNEAQ (reference sequence). The CDR3 runs 14 residues. V lost 1 base and J lost 4, with 11 bases in between. CDR3 nucleotide sequence: TGTGCCAGCAGCTTAGAGATAGGGGGTTACGAGCAGTACTTC. This translates into CASSLEIGGYEQYF.

The chain combines TRBV28 with TRBJ2-5, with TRBD1 identical over 8 bases. Germline V gives CDR1 MDHEN, CDR2 SYDVKM. The CDR3 contains 16 residues. Germline trimming cut 4 bases from V and 3 bases from J; bases unmatched to any gene: 10. The CDR3 is CASSSLPGQAKETQYF. DNA of the CDR3: TGTGCCAGCAGTTCTCTACCGGGACAGGCAAAAGAGACCCAGTACTTC.

This clone was counted only a few times. The chain has TRBV7-9 and TRBJ1-5; unclear D gene. CDR3 length equals 14 residues. V was shortened by 1 base and J by 2 bases, with 6 bases between the two germline ends. The germline gives CDR1 SEHNR, CDR2 FQNEAQ (reference sequence). The DNA for the CDR3 is TGTGCCAGCAGCTTAGTAGAAGGCAATCAGCCCCAGCATTTT. Its translation: CASSLVEGNQPQHF.

This clone occurred a few times. The chain is built from TRBV10-3 and TRBJ2-7, with 8 bases aligning to TRBD2. The trim removed 4 bases at V and 2 bases at J, leaving 1 base unmatched. The CDR3 has 13 amino acids. The germline gives CDR1 ENHRY, CDR2 SYGVKD. In nucleotides, the CDR3 is TGTGCCATCAGTGGCGGGGGGACCTACGAGCAGTACTTC. It yields the protein CAISGGGTYEQYF.

The V gene is TRBV7-2, the J gene TRBJ1-4, with TRBD1 as a possible D gene (6 bases). The V end lost 2 bases, the J end lost 10 bases, and 14 bases lay between the germline ends. The CDR3 loop spans 14 amino acids. CDR1 is SGHTA, CDR2 FQGNSA, per germline. The CDR3: CASSLSREQGKLFF. The CDR3 coding sequence is TGTGCCAGCAGCTTAAGCAGGGAACAGGGAAAACTGTTTTTT.

V gene TRBV15 combines with J gene TRBJ2-7; 8 bases map to TRBD1. J was trimmed by 7 bases and V by 0 bases; bases with no gene match: 8. CDR3 size: 15 residues. Germline V gives CDR1 LNHNV, CDR2 YYDKDF (reference sequence). This CDR3 is CATSRDVDRGAEQYF. The CDR3 DNA reads TGTGCCACCAGCAGAGATGTTGACAGGGGCGCGGAGCAGTACTTC.

V and J are TRBV28 and TRBJ2-5; 9 nucleotides line up with TRBD1. V was pared by 5 bases and J by 0 bases, with 7 bases of the junction left unmatched. The germline gives CDR1 MDHEN, CDR2 SYDVKM. The CDR3 contains 16 residues. In nucleotides, the CDR3 is TGTGCCAGCAGTCTCTGGACAGGGGAATACCAAGAGACCCAGTACTTC. It is translated as CASSLWTGEYQETQYF.

V is TRBV5-6 and J is TRBJ1-5; a weak D match, TRBD1 (5 bases). CDR1 is SGHDT and CDR2 is YYEEEE in the germline V gene. Deletions cut 1 base from V and 4 bases from J, with 9 bases between. There are 14 residues in the CDR3. CDR3 protein: CASSLYQGNQPQHF. Here the CDR3 DNA reads TGTGCCAGCAGCTTGTATCAGGGAAATCAGCCCCAGCATTTT.

V gene TRBV6-5 combines with J gene TRBJ1-2; 7 nucleotides agree with TRBD1. The CDR3 covers 13 residues. Looked up from germline, CDR1 is MNHEY and CDR2 is SVGAGI. Losses at the gene ends were 6 bases for V and 1 base for J; bases not matched to a gene: 2. Written as DNA, the CDR3 is TGTGCCAGCAGCCGACAGGGTAACTATGGCTACACCTTC. Its protein is CASSRQGNYGYTF.

The gene calls are TRBV6-2 or TRBV6-3 and TRBJ2-7, with 9 nucleotides matching TRBD1. The CDR3 has 15 amino acids. Germline CDR1 and CDR2: MNHEY and SVGEGT. Losses at the gene ends were 5 bases for V and 4 bases for J; bases not matched to a gene: 9. CDR3 region: CASSPPGQGKYEQYF. In nucleotides, the CDR3 is TGTGCCAGCAGTCCCCCGGGACAGGGAAAGTACGAGCAGTACTTC.

This chain uses TRBV20-1 with TRBJ2-1; D is uncertain. The CDR3 runs to 14 residues. Germline CDR1 reads DFQATT; CDR2 reads SNEGSKA (reference sequence). V gave up 3 bases and J gave up 4 bases, with 13 bases separating them. CDR3 DNA sequence: TGCAGTGCTAGTCCTCCGGGTCAGTACAATGAGCAGTTCTTC. Its protein is CSASPPGQYNEQFF.

This chain uses TRBV12-2 with TRBJ2-3; the table's D call of TRBD1 was not tested on the DNA. TRBV12-2 is recorded as a pseudogene. This CDR3 has 18 amino acids. CDR3 protein: CASRFVPGALKDTDTQYF. The CDR3 bases are TGTGCAAGTCGCTTTGTCCCAGGGGCCCTAAAGGACACAGATACGCAGTATTTT.

In nucleotides, the CDR3 is TGTGCCCCCCCTGGGGGCAACCGCACAGATACGCAGTATTTT. Translated: CAPPGGNRTDTQYF. The chain has TRBV30 and TRBJ2-3, with a weak D call TRBD1 (6 bases). The CDR3 is made up of 14 amino acids. Germline V gene data show CDR1 as GTSNPN and CDR2 as SVGIG (reference sequence). V gave up 8 bases and J gave up 1 base, with 16 bases separating them.

This chain joins TRBV4-2 and TRBJ2-7; TRBD1 aligns across 10 bases. The CDR3 totals 15 residues. With V trimmed by 1 base and J by 3 bases, 3 bases remained unmatched. CDR1 LGHNA and CDR2 YNFKEQ come from the germline V gene. Written as DNA, the CDR3 is TGTGCCAGCAGCCAAGCCGGGACAGGGGTCTACGAGCAGTACTTC. Translated: CASSQAGTGVYEQYF.

CDR3 residues: CASSGPPQPLHF. Written as DNA, the CDR3 is TGTGCCAGCAGCGGTCCTCCTCAACCCCTCCACTTT. This chain connects TRBV28 to TRBJ1-6; D ambiguous. Germline V gene data show CDR1 as MDHEN and CDR2 as SYDVKM. The CDR3 is made up of 12 amino acids. With 6 bases removed from V and 12 bases from J, the gap between germline ends came to 12 bases.

The rearrangement joins TRBV12-5 to TRBJ1-1, with TRBD1 identical over 7 bases. V lost 7 bases and J lost 3; bases outside the gene matches: 11. Germline V gene sequence: CDR1 LGHNT, CDR2 FRNRAP. The CDR3 has 15 residues. CDR3 loop: CASVLDKGAHTEAFF. The CDR3 nucleotides are TGTGCTAGTGTTTTAGACAAGGGGGCTCACACTGAAGCTTTCTTT.

The chain uses TRBV28 and TRBJ2-6, with D unresolved. The length of the CDR3 is 13 residues. Germline assignment: CDR1 MDHEN and CDR2 SYDVKM. V was shortened by 8 bases and J by 1 base, with 6 bases between the two germline ends. The CDR3 DNA reads TGTGCCAGCCTCGGGTCTGGGGCCAACGTCCTGACTTTC. Encoded protein: CASLGSGANVLTF.

V usage is TRBV5-4 and J usage is TRBJ1-2; maybe TRBD1 (5 bases). CDR3 length: 15 amino acids. With 3 bases removed from V and 8 bases from J, the gap between germline ends came to 20 bases. The germline CDR1 and CDR2 sequences are SGHNT and YYREEE (reference sequence). The CDR3 DNA reads as TGTGCCAGCAGCTGGGCGGGGGAAAGGACGGCCGGCTACACCTTC. Translating it yields CASSWAGERTAGYTF.

J is TRBJ1-1 and V is TRBV7-2, with D tentatively TRBD1 (5 bases). The length of the CDR3 is 14 residues. The ends were cut back, 1 base at V and 4 bases at J, with 10 bases in the middle. Germline CDR1 reads SGHTA; CDR2 reads FQGNSA. CDR3 amino acids: CASSLDGGGTEAFF. The CDR3 bases are TGTGCCAGCAGCTTAGACGGGGGGGGCACTGAAGCTTTCTTT.

V and J are TRBV2 and TRBJ1-5; D may be TRBD1 (5 bases). Germline lookup yields CDR1 SNHLY and CDR2 FYNNEI. This CDR3 comprises 13 residues. With 3 bases removed from V and 9 bases from J, the gap between germline ends came to 12 bases. In DNA, the CDR3 is TGTGCCAGCAGTGACGGGGGTAGGGCGCCCCAGCATTTT. It codes for CASSDGGRAPQHF.

The chain recombines TRBV2 with TRBJ2-5; tentative D call: TRBD1 (5 bases). V lost 7 bases, J lost 2 bases, and 14 bases lay in between. Germline-derived CDR1 and CDR2 are SNHLY and FYNNEI. The CDR3 contains 14 residues. The CDR3 sequence is CASIRDSNQETQYF. CDR3 DNA sequence: TGTGCCAGCATTCGCGACAGCAATCAAGAGACCCAGTACTTC.